A selection of T cell receptor beta chains follows, all from one sample in a study of CD8+ T cells in alopecia areata. Generated by immunoSEQ multiplex PCR, the TCRdb table keeps only in-frame clones and is missing some. The sample has hundreds of thousands of clones, approximately 60% seen once. This specimen consisted of CD4+ T cells sorted from blood, obtained at roughly week 52, from a patient treated with tofacitinib. These receptors were collected from a human donor with alopecia areata. Each CDR3 is given with its conserved first and last residue. The D gene is left open where the match is weak. Part of the rows lack a size; the others show once, few, many or a class for expanded clones.

v_gene,d_gene,abundance,j_gene,CDR3aa,CDR3nt
TRBV14,-,-,TRBJ2-7,CASSHGPPRSFEQYF,TGTGCCAGCAGCCACGGACCACCCCGAAGTTTCGAGCAGTACTTC
TRBV23-1,-,-,TRBJ2-3,CASSRTPSLGWTQYF,TGCGCCAGCAGTCGTACCCCTTCCCTTGGTTGGACGCAGTATTTT
TRBV2,-,-,TRBJ1-2,CASSRVGYTF,TGTGCCAGCAGTAGAGTTGGCTACACCTTC
TRBV30,TRBD1,-,TRBJ1-2,CAWSTGGLGYTF,TGTGCCTGGAGTACAGGGGGCCTGGGCTACACCTTC
TRBV2,-,-,TRBJ2-7,CASRDAAVGEQYF,TGTGCCAGCAGGGATGCGGCAGTAGGGGAGCAGTACTTC
TRBV5-4,TRBD2,-,TRBJ2-1,CASSYLAGVNNEQFF,TGTGCCAGCAGCTACCTAGCGGGGGTGAACAATGAGCAGTTCTTC
TRBV9,TRBD1,-,TRBJ1-2,CASSYRGLSYGYTF,TGTGCCAGCAGCTACAGGGGCCTGTCCTATGGCTACACCTTC
TRBV7-7,TRBD2,-,TRBJ2-3,CASSPSSGGTTDTQYF,TGTGCTAGCAGCCCTTCTAGCGGGGGGACCACAGATACGCAGTATTTT
TRBV6-5,TRBD1,few,TRBJ2-5,CASRTGGKETQYF,TGTGCCAGCAGGACAGGGGGTAAAGAGACCCAGTACTTC
TRBV10-3,TRBD1,few,TRBJ2-2,CAITPDRLNTGELFF,TGTGCCATCACCCCGGACAGGCTCAACACCGGGGAGCTGTTTTTT
TRBV4-2,TRBD1,-,TRBJ2-7,CASSQVTDRSYEQYF,TGTGCCAGCAGCCAAGTTACGGACAGGTCCTACGAGCAGTACTTC
TRBV19,-,-,TRBJ1-1,CASSSSVKNTEAFF,TGTGCCAGTAGTTCTTCCGTTAAGAACACTGAAGCTTTCTTT
TRBV30,-,once,TRBJ1-2,CALVGYGYTF,TGTGCCTTAGTTGGCTATGGCTACACCTTC
TRBV5-1,TRBD1,-,TRBJ1-2,CASATDRGEYGYTF,TGCGCCAGCGCAACGGACAGGGGAGAATATGGCTACACCTTC
TRBV18,TRBD1,-,TRBJ2-1,CASSPPPTGNEQFF,TGTGCCAGCTCACCACCCCCGACAGGGAATGAGCAGTTCTTC
TRBV18,-,few,TRBJ2-5,CASSPESKGETQYF,TGTGCCAGCTCACCAGAGTCGAAAGGAGAGACCCAGTACTTC
TRBV19,-,-,TRBJ2-5,CASSWRGRKETQYF,TGTGCCAGTAGTTGGAGGGGGAGAAAAGAGACCCAGTACTTC
TRBV30,-,-,TRBJ1-1,CAFIRSEAFF,TGTGCCTTCATCCGATCTGAAGCTTTCTTT
TRBV30,-,-,TRBJ2-1,CAWGGMDEQFF,TGTGCCTGGGGGGGTATGGATGAGCAGTTCTTC
TRBV30,-,few,TRBJ1-1,CAWSDIGISFF,TGTGCCTGGAGTGATATTGGGATATCTTTCTTT